The 14 T cell receptor beta chains presented below share a single source sample, sequenced in a study of blood T cell repertoires in COVID-19. Some clones are missing from TCRdb's copy, which holds only in-frame ones; the method was immunoSEQ multiplex PCR. The repertoire holds some 320,000 clones, more than 75% seen once, with 2% to 3% in the top ten. Sequenced input: PBMCs or T cells enriched from blood (not recorded which). The receptors here all came from a man in his sixties who had recovered from COVID-19.

V gene TRBV29-1 combines with J gene TRBJ1-2, with TRBD1 matching 7 bases. The CDR3 consists of 11 residues. Per germline, CDR1 SQVTM and CDR2 ANQGSEA. V shed 7 bases, J shed 4 bases, and the junction held 3 bases outside the gene matches. CDR3 loop: CSGQGGYGYTF. The CDR3 DNA sequence: TGCAGCGGACAGGGTGGCTATGGCTACACCTTC.

This clone was recorded only once. V usage is TRBV19 and J usage is TRBJ1-1, with unresolved D. Germline V gives CDR1 LNHDA, CDR2 SQIVND (reference sequence). The CDR3 extends over 15 amino acids. The V gene lost 9 bases and the J gene lost 1 base, with 18 bases spanning the gap. The CDR3 is CARTNLQPPNTEAFF. The CDR3 DNA sequence: TGTGCCAGGACCAATTTACAGCCTCCGAACACTGAAGCTTTCTTT.

The sample holds one count of this clone. This chain links TRBV6-6 with TRBJ2-1; 8 nucleotides align to TRBD1. With 8 bases clipped from V and 7 bases from J, the junction kept 13 bases outside the gene matches. This CDR3 is 15 amino acids long. The germline V gene encodes CDR1 MNHNY and CDR2 SVGAGI (reference sequence). CDR3 DNA sequence: TGTGCCAGCCGTTGGACAGGGTGGGTCGAAAATGAGCAGTTCTTC. Translating it yields CASRWTGWVENEQFF.

V gene TRBV24-1 combines with J gene TRBJ2-1; 8 nucleotides agree with TRBD1. CDR1 KGHDR and CDR2 SFDVKD come from the germline V gene. V was clipped by 3 bases and J by 3 bases; unmatched bases: 9. This CDR3 is built from 17 residues. The CDR3 bases are TGTGCCACCAGTGATGGCCAGGGGGCTCGGTACTACAATGAGCAGTTCTTC. Its protein is CATSDGQGARYYNEQFF.

The V and J genes are TRBV10-3 and TRBJ1-2; 7 nucleotides match TRBD1. Trimming took 5 bases from V and 8 from J; bases not matched to a gene: 5. The CDR3 is 12 amino acids. The germline gives CDR1 ENHRY, CDR2 SYGVKD. CDR3 residues: CAISKTGHGYTF. The CDR3 DNA is TGTGCCATCAGTAAGACAGGGCACGGCTACACCTTC.

The chain couples TRBV6-2 or TRBV6-3 to TRBJ2-1; TRBD1 matches at 10 bases. Germline trimming cut 0 bases from V and 4 bases from J; bases unmatched to any gene: 9. The CDR3 contains 18 residues. CDR1 MNHEY and CDR2 SVGEGT come from the germline V gene. Here the CDR3 DNA reads TGTGCCAGCAGTTACTCCCCCGGGACAGGGGCCCCTTACAATGAGCAGTTCTTC. It is translated as CASSYSPGTGAPYNEQFF.

The chain combines TRBV30 with TRBJ1-5; possible D gene TRBD1, 5 bases. Germline lookup yields CDR1 GTSNPN and CDR2 SVGIG (reference sequence). The length of the CDR3 is 14 residues. The V end was cut by 5 bases, the J end by 4 bases, with 15 bases between. The CDR3: CAWGHPGGNQPQHF. CDR3 DNA sequence: TGTGCCTGGGGACACCCTGGCGGTAATCAGCCCCAGCATTTT.

The rearrangement joins TRBV6-4 to TRBJ2-3, with D possibly TRBD2 on 5 matching bases. The CDR3 spans 13 residues. Trimming cost V 6 bases and J 6 bases, with 13 bases left between them. Germline-derived CDR1 and CDR2 are MRHNA and SNTAGT. This chain's CDR3 is CASSEGIWDTQYF. In DNA form, the CDR3 reads TGTGCCAGCAGCGAGGGAATTTGGGATACGCAGTATTTT.

The V and J genes are TRBV7-9 and TRBJ1-2; TRBD1 might be the D (5 bases). Germline V CDR1 and CDR2: SEHNR, FQNEAQ (reference sequence). The CDR3 has 13 residues. V lost 6 bases, J lost 6 bases, and 14 bases lay in between. CDR3 sequence (DNA): TGTGCCAGCAGAGAAGGGCAAGGGGATGGCTACACCTTC. This gives the protein CASREGQGDGYTF.

The chain joins TRBV7-2 to TRBJ1-1; D gene ambiguous. Germline V lookup: CDR1 SGHTA, CDR2 FQGNSA. The CDR3 has 14 amino acids. The germline V and J ends were trimmed by 1 base and 5 bases, with 11 bases remaining between them. CDR3: CASSLVYVSTEAFF. In DNA form, the CDR3 reads TGTGCCAGCAGCTTAGTCTATGTCTCAACTGAAGCTTTCTTT.

This chain connects TRBV21-1 to TRBJ2-7; TRBD2 is the table's D call and was not checked against the DNA. TRBV21-1 is reported as a pseudogene. The CDR3 has 20 residues. The CDR3 coding sequence is TGTGCCAGCAGCAAAGTTGGGGGACTAGCGGGAGTAGCCTTACCCTACGAGCAGTACTTC. Protein product: CASSKVGGLAGVALPYEQYF.

The chain recombines TRBV28 with TRBJ1-6; tentative D call: TRBD1 (5 bases). The germline V gene encodes CDR1 MDHEN and CDR2 SYDVKM. V lost 3 bases and J 10 bases, leaving 13 bases between the germline ends. The CDR3 runs 14 residues. The CDR3 DNA reads as TGTGCCAGCAGTTTTCAGGGTGGAAAGTCACCCCTCCACTTT. Its protein product is CASSFQGGKSPLHF.

This clone showed up just a few times. At the DNA level, this CDR3 is encoded by other sequences in the same sample as well. The chain uses TRBV18 and TRBJ2-2; 9 nucleotides line up with TRBD2. The CDR3 sequence is 15 residues long. Per germline, CDR1 KGHSH and CDR2 LQKENI. V shed 3 bases, J shed 2 bases, and the junction held 1 base outside the gene matches. The DNA for the CDR3 is TGTGCCAGCTCACCGACTAGCGGAAACACCGGGGAGCTGTTTTTT. This codes for CASSPTSGNTGELFF.

The genes are TRBV2 and TRBJ2-7; 8 nucleotides line up with TRBD2. After removal of 4 bases from V and 2 bases from J, the junction contained 7 bases not matched to a gene. Germline V gives CDR1 SNHLY, CDR2 FYNNEI. The CDR3 contains 15 residues. The CDR3 here is CASSGRSGGTYEQYF. CDR3 sequence (DNA): TGTGCCAGCAGTGGTCGATCGGGGGGGACCTACGAGCAGTACTTC.